A selection of T cell receptor beta chains follows, all from one sample in a study of T cells in Graves' hyperthyroidism and ophthalmopathy. TCRdb re-analysed the multiplex PCR reads in MiXCR, keeping a single row per CDR3 protein. The sample records some 770,000 distinct CDR3 sequences, roughly 15% being singletons. The material sequenced was blood. These receptors were taken from a man in his late teens or twenties with Graves' hyperthyroidism. CDR3s include the opening cysteine and the closing phenylalanine or tryptophan. A D gene is named only where the DNA matches it firmly. A clone size is listed for some rows: how often the clone was seen (once, few, many), or a class if it is expanded.

d_call	v_call	clone_size	j_call	cdr3_aa	cdr3_nt
-	TRBV5-5	-	TRBJ2-1	CASSFTDNEQFF	TGTGCCAGCAGCTTTACGGACAATGAGCAGTTCTTC
TRBD2	TRBV6-1	few	TRBJ2-7	CASGALGGSGSYEQYF	TGTGCCAGCGGGGCCCTCGGTGGTAGCGGGAGCTACGAGCAGTACTTC
TRBD2	TRBV20-1	many	TRBJ2-1	CSALSGELSYNEQFF	TGCAGTGCCCTGAGCGGGGAGCTTTCCTACAATGAGCAGTTCTTC
TRBD1	TRBV20-1	few	TRBJ2-3	CSARGQGVTDTQYF	TGCAGTGCTAGGGGACAGGGCGTGACAGATACGCAGTATTTT
TRBD2	TRBV7-2	many	TRBJ2-1	CASSLEREFEQFF	TGTGCCAGCAGCTTAGAGCGGGAGTTCGAGCAGTTCTTC
-	TRBV24-1	few	TRBJ2-3	CATSDLQIDTQYF	TGTGCCACCAGTGATTTGCAAATAGATACGCAGTATTTT
-	TRBV24-1	many	TRBJ2-5	CAAGGWETQYF	TGTGCCGCCGGAGGATGGGAGACCCAGTACTTC
-	TRBV2	-	TRBJ1-4	CASTRGPQGWREKLFF	TGTGCCAGCACCAGAGGCCCGCAGGGGTGGCGTGAAAAACTGTTTTTT
-	TRBV10-3	many	TRBJ2-7	CAISESGGDNEQYF	TGTGCCATCAGTGAGTCAGGAGGGGACAACGAGCAGTACTTC
TRBD2	TRBV28	many	TRBJ2-4	CASSPSGSWAKNIQYF	TGTGCCAGCAGCCCTAGCGGGAGTTGGGCCAAAAACATTCAGTACTTC
-	TRBV6-1	many	TRBJ2-5	CASSQGRGWETQYF	TGTGCCAGCAGCCAGGGGCGCGGTTGGGAGACCCAGTACTTC
-	TRBV3-1	many	TRBJ2-1	CASSQVRLNSYNEQFF	TGTGCCAGCAGCCAAGTTCGGCTCAACTCCTACAATGAGCAGTTCTTC
-	TRBV15	few	TRBJ1-3	CATSRDTQGGNTIYF	TGTGCCACCAGCAGAGACACACAGGGCGGAAACACCATATATTTT
-	TRBV19	-	TRBJ2-4	CATSPSHAARIQYF	TGTGCCACCAGTCCCTCTCACGCAGCGCGCATTCAGTACTTC
-	TRBV12-3/TRBV12-4	-	TRBJ2-3	CASTGPPDTQYF	TGTGCCAGCACAGGGCCCCCAGATACGCAGTATTTT
-	TRBV29-1	few	TRBJ2-1	CSAADRGGGDEQFF	TGCAGCGCCGCCGACAGAGGGGGTGGTGATGAGCAGTTCTTC
-	TRBV19	-	TRBJ1-1	CASRWRGNTEAFF	TGTGCCAGTAGATGGAGGGGCAACACTGAAGCTTTCTTT
-	TRBV18	many	TRBJ2-3	CASSPLGAADTQYF	TGTGCCAGCTCACCACTTGGTGCGGCAGATACGCAGTATTTT
TRBD2	TRBV20-1	-	TRBJ2-1	CSGLFELAEYNEQFF	TGCAGTGGTCTTTTCGAACTAGCGGAGTACAATGAGCAGTTCTTC
TRBD2	TRBV28	few	TRBJ2-4	CASSWLAGGPSKNIQYF	TGTGCCAGCAGCTGGTTAGCGGGAGGGCCTTCCAAAAACATTCAGTACTTC
-	TRBV6-2/TRBV6-3	few	TRBJ2-7	CASSYPSVSYEQYF	TGTGCCAGCAGTTATCCTAGCGTCTCCTACGAGCAGTACTTC
TRBD1	TRBV28	many	TRBJ2-7	CASSSYRGNEQYF	TGTGCCAGCAGTTCGTACAGGGGTAACGAGCAGTACTTC
-	TRBV4-1	-	TRBJ2-1	CASSPPHRYNEQFF	TGCGCCAGCAGCCCGCCTCATCGATACAATGAGCAGTTCTTC
-	TRBV6-5	-	TRBJ2-2	CASSYLATTGELFF	TGTGCCAGCAGTTACCTCGCTACCACCGGGGAGCTGTTTTTT
TRBD2	TRBV19	few	TRBJ2-1	CATKTSGTLEGYNEQFF	TGTGCCACCAAAACTAGCGGGACCCTTGAGGGGTACAATGAGCAGTTCTTC
-	TRBV10-3	-	TRBJ2-2	CAISDSQGEGGTGELFF	TGTGCCATCAGTGACTCACAGGGCGAGGGGGGCACCGGGGAGCTGTTTTTT
-	TRBV3-1	few	TRBJ1-1	CASSPRAMNTEAFF	TGTGCCAGCAGCCCAAGGGCTATGAACACTGAAGCTTTCTTT
-	TRBV12-3/TRBV12-4	few	TRBJ1-5	CASSLTDRSHQPQHF	TGTGCCAGCAGTCTAACGGACCGATCACATCAGCCCCAGCATTTT
TRBD2	TRBV6-1	many	TRBJ2-3	CASSEAPGTSGLRPQYF	TGTGCCAGCAGTGAAGCGCCGGGGACTAGCGGGTTACGCCCGCAGTATTTT
TRBD1	TRBV7-2	-	TRBJ1-4	CASSDRDRPNEKLFF	TGTGCCAGCAGCGATCGGGACAGACCGAATGAAAAACTGTTTTTT
-	TRBV28	many	TRBJ1-1	CASSLWGMRSGNTEAFF	TGTGCCAGCAGTTTATGGGGGATGCGGTCCGGGAACACTGAAGCTTTCTTT